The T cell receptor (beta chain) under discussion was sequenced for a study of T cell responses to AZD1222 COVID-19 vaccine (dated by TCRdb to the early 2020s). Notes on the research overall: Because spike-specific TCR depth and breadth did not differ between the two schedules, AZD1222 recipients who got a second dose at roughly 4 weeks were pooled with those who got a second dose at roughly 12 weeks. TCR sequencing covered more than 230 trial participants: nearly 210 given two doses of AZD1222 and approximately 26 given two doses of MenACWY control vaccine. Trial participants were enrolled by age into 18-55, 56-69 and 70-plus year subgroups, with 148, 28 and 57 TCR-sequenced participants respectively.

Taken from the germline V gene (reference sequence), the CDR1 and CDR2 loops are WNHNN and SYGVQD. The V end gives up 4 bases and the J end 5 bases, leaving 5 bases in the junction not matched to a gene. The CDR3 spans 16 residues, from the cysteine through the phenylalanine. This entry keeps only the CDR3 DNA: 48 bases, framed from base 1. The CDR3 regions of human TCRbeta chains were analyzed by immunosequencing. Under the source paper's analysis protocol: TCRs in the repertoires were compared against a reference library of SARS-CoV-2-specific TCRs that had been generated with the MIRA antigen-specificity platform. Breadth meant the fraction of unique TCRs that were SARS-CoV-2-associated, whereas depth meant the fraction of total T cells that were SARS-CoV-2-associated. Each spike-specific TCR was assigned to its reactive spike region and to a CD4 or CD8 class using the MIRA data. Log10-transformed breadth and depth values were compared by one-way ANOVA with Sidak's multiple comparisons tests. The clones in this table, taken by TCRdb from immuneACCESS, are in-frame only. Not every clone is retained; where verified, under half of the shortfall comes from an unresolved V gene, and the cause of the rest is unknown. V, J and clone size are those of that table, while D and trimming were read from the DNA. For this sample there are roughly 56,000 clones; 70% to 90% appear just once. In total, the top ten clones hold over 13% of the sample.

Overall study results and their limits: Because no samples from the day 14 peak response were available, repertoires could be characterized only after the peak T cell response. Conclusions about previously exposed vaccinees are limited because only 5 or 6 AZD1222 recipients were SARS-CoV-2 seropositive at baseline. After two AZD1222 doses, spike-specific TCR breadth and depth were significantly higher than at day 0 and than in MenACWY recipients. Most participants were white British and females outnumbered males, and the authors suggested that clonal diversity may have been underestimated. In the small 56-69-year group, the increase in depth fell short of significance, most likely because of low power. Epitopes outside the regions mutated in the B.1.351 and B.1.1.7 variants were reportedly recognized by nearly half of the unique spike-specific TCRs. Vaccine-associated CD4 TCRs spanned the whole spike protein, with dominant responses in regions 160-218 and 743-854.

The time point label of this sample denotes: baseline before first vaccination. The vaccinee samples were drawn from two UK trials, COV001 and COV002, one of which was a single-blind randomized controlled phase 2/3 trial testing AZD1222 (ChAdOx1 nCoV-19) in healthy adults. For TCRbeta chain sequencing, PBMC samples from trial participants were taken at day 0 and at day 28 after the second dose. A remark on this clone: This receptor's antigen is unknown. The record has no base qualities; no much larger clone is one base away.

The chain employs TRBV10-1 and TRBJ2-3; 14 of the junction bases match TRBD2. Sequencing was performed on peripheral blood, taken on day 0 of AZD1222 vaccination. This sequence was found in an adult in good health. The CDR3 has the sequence CASSVTSGGAEDTQYF. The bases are TGCGCCAGCAGTGTGACTAGCGGGGGGGCAGAAGATACGCAGTATTTT.